The source of this T cell receptor beta chain is a study of blood T cell repertoires in COVID-19. The wider study: Sample material is recorded as cDNA or gDNA derived from T cells, B-cell-depleted T cells, or PBMCs.

As originally analysed: Estimation of nucleated cell counts relied on the amplification of reference gene primers. Generated by immunoSEQ multiplex PCR, the TCRdb table keeps only in-frame clones and is missing some. D and trimming were read from the DNA, whereas the V and J calls and clone size are those reported in that table. This sample has 99,000 or so clones; 85% occur once, and the top ten carry around 3.9%. V shed 4 bases and J shed 10 bases, with 14 bases lying between them. Germline V gene data show CDR1 as LNHDA and CDR2 as SQIVND (reference sequence). The CDR3 spans 14 residues. This TCR came from a man over 45 with acute or convalescent COVID-19. The genes are TRBV19 and TRBJ1-6; maybe TRBD1 (6 bases). The sample consisted of peripheral blood. CDR3 sequence (DNA): TGTGCCAGTAGTACAGGGGATTTCAGGTCACCCCTCCACTTT. It codes for CASSTGDFRSPLHF.